These 9 T cell receptor beta chains share one sample of origin, sequenced in a study of a mutant IDH1 vaccine in newly diagnosed glioma. TCRdb keeps only in-frame clones here, not all; method: immunoSEQ multiplex PCR. This sample has tens of thousands of clones; over 65% occur once, and the top ten carry over 1.5%. Time point described: baseline, week 1 (first vaccination visit). Treatment noted: pre-vaccination baseline after standard-of-care therapy. The sequences come from PBMCs, collected from a glioma patient treated with radiotherapy, temozolomide or both. The receptor source for this set is a woman between 40 and 55 years old with glioma.

This chain joins TRBV15 and TRBJ2-7; 8 bases are a match to TRBD1. The junction had 9 bases not matched to a gene; V was cut back by 0 bases and J by 2 bases. The CDR3 is 17 residues long. Germline loops: CDR1 LNHNV, CDR2 YYDKDF (reference sequence). CDR3 sequence reads: CATSRDPRTGRTYEQYF. The DNA of the CDR3 is TGTGCCACCAGCAGAGATCCGCGGACAGGGCGAACCTACGAGCAGTACTTC.

The V call is TRBV4-2, the J call TRBJ1-3, with 12 bases matching TRBD1. Germline CDR1 reads LGHNA; CDR2 reads YNFKEQ. V was clipped by 4 bases and J by 0 bases; unmatched bases: 13. The CDR3 runs 20 residues. Here the CDR3 DNA reads TGTGCCAGCAGCCTCCGCACGGGACAGGGGGCCGACCGCTCTGGAAACACCATATATTTT. It is translated as CASSLRTGQGADRSGNTIYF.

This clone came up a few times. This rearrangement joins TRBV6-4 to TRBJ2-1, with D uncertain. Germline V gives CDR1 MRHNA, CDR2 SNTAGT. The CDR3 covers 13 residues. Deletions cut 6 bases from V and 6 bases from J, with 12 bases between. The CDR3 region has the DNA TGTGCCAGCAGCGCCCAAGCCCCCAATGAGCAGTTCTTC. Amino acid sequence: CASSAQAPNEQFF.

This clone has just a few counts. The genes are TRBV6-5 and TRBJ1-5; TRBD1 is a possible D gene (5 bases). Germline V gene data show CDR1 as MNHEY and CDR2 as SVGAGI. The CDR3 is 15 residues long. The ends were cut back, 6 bases at V and 0 bases at J, with 12 bases in the middle. The CDR3 DNA reads as TGTGCCAGCAGGGTCAGGGAATATAGCAATCAGCCCCAGCATTTT. This sequence encodes CASRVREYSNQPQHF.

V is TRBV5-1 and J is TRBJ2-7; 7 nucleotides line up with TRBD2. Germline V gives CDR1 SGHRS, CDR2 YFSETQ. The ends lost 3 bases at V and 2 bases at J; junction bases unmatched: 8. CDR3 length: 15 residues. The CDR3 DNA reads TGCGCCAGCAGCTCGGGGGGTGGGGGAACCTACGAGCAGTACTTC. Its protein is CASSSGGGGTYEQYF.

V usage is TRBV18 and J usage is TRBJ1-4; D is uncertain. V was trimmed by 6 bases and J by 8 bases, leaving 16 bases between them. CDR1 and CDR2 (germline): KGHSH, LQKENI. This CDR3 has 14 amino acids. This chain's CDR3 is CASSLTWGREKLFF. The CDR3 coding sequence is TGTGCCAGCTCCCTAACGTGGGGTAGAGAAAAACTGTTTTTT.

The rearrangement links TRBV5-1 to TRBJ1-6, with D maybe TRBD1 (6 bases). V lost 4 bases and J lost 2, with 7 bases in between. Germline loops: CDR1 SGHRS, CDR2 YFSETQ. This CDR3 has 14 amino acids. This chain's CDR3 is CASSGDTYNSPLHF. CDR3 nucleotides: TGCGCCAGCAGCGGGGACACCTATAATTCACCCCTCCACTTT.

The chain combines TRBV7-2 with TRBJ2-7; unclear D gene. The CDR3 is 15 amino acids. The germline gives CDR1 SGHTA, CDR2 FQGNSA. The V end lost 0 bases, the J end lost 0 bases, and 9 bases lay between the germline ends. The CDR3 protein is CASSLAWVSSYEQYF. The DNA of the CDR3 is TGTGCCAGCAGCTTAGCTTGGGTCAGCTCCTACGAGCAGTACTTC. Filled out from reference TRBV7-2 and TRBJ2-7, the complete variable domain reads GAGVSQSPSNKVTEKGKDVELRCDPISGHTALYWYRQSLGQGLEFLIYFQGNSAPDKSGLPSDRFSAERTGGSVSTLTIQRTQQEDSAVYLCASSLAWVSSYEQYFGPGTRLTVT.

The J gene is TRBJ2-6, the V gene TRBV7-2; 10 bases align to TRBD1. This CDR3 contains 16 residues. In germline, CDR1 is SGHTA, CDR2 FQGNSA. V dropped 5 bases and J dropped 2; count of bases not matched to a gene: 3. The chain's CDR3 is CASSATGGTGANVLTF. As DNA, the CDR3 is TGTGCCAGCAGCGCGACAGGGGGCACTGGGGCCAACGTCCTGACTTTC.